The 32 T cell receptor beta chains below come from one sample, sequenced in a study of blood T cell repertoires in COVID-19. The assay was immunoSEQ multiplex PCR, and TCRdb's table has in-frame clones only and misses some. The profile shows fewer than 200,000 clones, roughly 80% of them singletons. Sequenced: peripheral blood. The source is a woman aged 70 to 79 with COVID-19, enrolled during active disease.

V gene TRBV27 combines with J gene TRBJ1-1; no clear D gene. The V gene lost 3 bases and the J gene lost 6 bases, with 11 bases spanning the gap. The CDR3 has 13 amino acids. The germline CDR1 and CDR2 sequences are MNHEY and SMNVEV (reference sequence). The CDR3: CASSLWVRAEAFF. CDR3 DNA sequence: TGTGCCAGCAGTTTGTGGGTGAGGGCTGAAGCTTTCTTT.

This chain joins TRBV28 and TRBJ1-6; the match to TRBD1 covers 8 bases. From germline, CDR1 is MDHEN and CDR2 SYDVKM. The CDR3 extends over 17 amino acids. V dropped 6 bases and J dropped 7; count of bases not matched to a gene: 14. CDR3 in DNA: TGTGCCAGCAGCCCAGTTGCTACAGGGGGGAGAAATTCACCCCTCCACTTT. This translates into CASSPVATGGRNSPLHF.

The genes are TRBV28 and TRBJ2-2; no clear D gene. CDR1 is MDHEN, CDR2 SYDVKM, per germline. The CDR3 totals 12 residues. V was cut by 5 bases and J by 4 bases, with 5 bases left in between. DNA of the CDR3: TGTGCCAGCAGTATAATCACCGGGGAGCTGTTTTTT. Protein sequence: CASSIITGELFF.

This clone appeared once. The chain employs TRBV5-1 and TRBJ2-1; 10 bases fit TRBD2. Germline V gene sequence: CDR1 SGHRS, CDR2 YFSETQ. Germline trimming cut 5 bases from V and 5 bases from J; bases unmatched to any gene: 7. The CDR3 sequence is 15 residues long. Here the CDR3 DNA reads TGCGCCAGCAGTCCTGGGACTAGCGCCCACAATGAGCAGTTCTTC. Translating gives CASSPGTSAHNEQFF.

The chain combines TRBV30 with TRBJ2-2, with TRBD1 matching 8 bases. The CDR3 is 14 amino acids. CDR1 and CDR2 from the germline V gene are GTSNPN and SVGIG (reference sequence). The ends lost 5 bases at V and 6 bases at J; junction bases unmatched: 8. The CDR3 bases are TGTGCCTGGGGACAGGGCCCGGCGGCCGGGGAGCTGTTTTTT. Translation: CAWGQGPAAGELFF.

This chain uses TRBV11-2 with TRBJ2-3, with 7 positions matching TRBD2. The germline CDR1 and CDR2 sequences are SGHAT and FQNNGV. V shed 4 bases, J shed 4 bases, and the junction held 5 bases outside the gene matches. This CDR3 has 14 residues. The CDR3 coding sequence is TGTGCCAGCAGCTGGGGACTACCCCCAGATACGCAGTATTTT. Protein product: CASSWGLPPDTQYF. The whole variable domain, remainder taken from reference TRBV11-2 and TRBJ2-3, is EAGVAQSPRYKIIEKRQSVAFWCNPISGHATLYWYQQILGQGPKLLIQFQNNGVVDDSQLPKDRFSAERLKGVDSTLKIQPAKLEDSAVYLCASSWGLPPDTQYFGPGTRLTVL.

The genes are TRBV10-1 and TRBJ2-1, with 8 nucleotides matching TRBD2. J lost 7 bases, V lost 4 bases, and 9 bases had no gene match. The V gene's germline CDR1 is WNHNN and CDR2 SYGVQD (reference sequence). The CDR3 has 15 amino acids. For the CDR3, the DNA is TGCGCCAGCAGTGGCGGGACTAGTCTCTCGAATGAGCAGTTCTTC. Translation: CASSGGTSLSNEQFF.

The V call is TRBV6-6, the J call TRBJ2-3; the match to TRBD2 covers 7 bases. The germline V gene encodes CDR1 MNHNY and CDR2 SVGAGI (reference sequence). This CDR3 contains 16 residues. Trimming took 6 bases from V and 3 from J; bases not matched to a gene: 12. The CDR3 reads CASRSGTLVVTDTQYF. The CDR3 bases are TGTGCCAGCAGAAGCGGGACTCTAGTTGTAACAGATACGCAGTATTTT.

V and J are TRBV3-1 (or the pseudogene TRBV3-2) and TRBJ2-6, with no clear D. Trimming stripped 5 bases from V and 1 base from J, with 15 bases between. The CDR3 loop spans 17 amino acids. Germline V gene lookup returns CDR1 LGHDT and CDR2 YNNKEL (reference sequence). The CDR3 region is CASSNPPGTSGANVLTF. CDR3 nucleotides: TGTGCCAGCAGCAATCCGCCGGGTACATCTGGGGCCAACGTCCTGACTTTC.

The chain employs TRBV7-9 and TRBJ2-7; 10 nucleotides align to TRBD1. Trimming removed 5 bases from V and 5 bases from J; junction bases left unmatched: 6. This CDR3 spans 14 amino acids. Germline CDR1 and CDR2: SEHNR and FQNEAQ (reference sequence). Here the CDR3 reads CASSTPGTGDEQYF. CDR3 sequence (DNA): TGTGCCAGCAGCACCCCCGGGACAGGGGACGAGCAGTACTTC.

This chain uses TRBV5-4 with TRBJ2-7, with 10 bases fitting TRBD2. There are 16 residues in the CDR3. Germline V gene sequence: CDR1 SGHNT, CDR2 YYREEE (reference sequence). J gave up 0 bases and V 4 bases, and 7 bases lay outside the gene matches. CDR3 loop: CASSPQRGGFSYEQYF. CDR3 DNA: TGTGCCAGCAGCCCCCAGCGGGGGGGATTCTCCTACGAGCAGTACTTC.

V gene TRBV12-3 or TRBV12-4 combines with J gene TRBJ1-2, with 10 bases matching TRBD1. J was trimmed by 8 bases and V by 6 bases; bases with no gene match: 6. This CDR3 spans 13 amino acids. Written as DNA, the CDR3 is TGTGCCAGCAGGCGACAGGGGGCGTACGGCTACACCTTC. Encoded protein: CASRRQGAYGYTF.

V gene TRBV28 combines with J gene TRBJ1-2, with 9 bases aligning to TRBD1. This CDR3 comprises 16 residues. Germline-derived CDR1 and CDR2 are MDHEN and SYDVKM. With 3 bases clipped from V and 4 bases from J, the junction kept 9 bases outside the gene matches. The CDR3 nucleotides are TGTGCCAGCAGTTTTGCGCGGACAGGGGACGGCTATGGCTACACCTTC. It codes for CASSFARTGDGYGYTF.

V gene TRBV6-1 combines with J gene TRBJ1-1, with 8 nucleotides matching TRBD1. The CDR3 is 16 amino acids. Germline CDR1 reads MNHNS; CDR2 reads SASEGT. Trimming took 1 base from V and 5 from J; bases not matched to a gene: 9. The CDR3 sequence is CASSEGFGRGRTEAFF. CDR3 nucleotide sequence: TGTGCCAGCAGTGAAGGCTTTGGCAGGGGGCGGACTGAAGCTTTCTTT.

This chain links TRBV6-2 or TRBV6-3 with TRBJ2-5; the match to TRBD2 covers 7 bases. This CDR3 comprises 18 residues. The J segment lost 1 base and the V segment lost 2 bases, leaving 13 bases of the junction unmatched. The germline CDR1 and CDR2 sequences are MNHEY and SVGEGT. CDR3: CASSYAYRPSGLQETQYF. The CDR3 DNA reads as TGTGCCAGCAGTTACGCGTATAGGCCTAGCGGACTCCAAGAGACCCAGTACTTC.

This chain joins TRBV7-2 and TRBJ1-2, with D hard to call. This CDR3 spans 14 amino acids. Germline V lookup: CDR1 SGHTA, CDR2 FQGNSA. V dropped 1 base and J dropped 8 bases, with 14 bases sitting between them. The CDR3 coding sequence is TGTGCCAGCAGCTTAGGCGGTGGCGGTAAGGGCTACACCTTC. Translated, it gives CASSLGGGGKGYTF.

This sequence joins TRBV6-5 and TRBJ2-7; 8 bases fit TRBD1. CDR3 length equals 16 residues. CDR1 is MNHEY, CDR2 SVGAGI, per germline. With 3 bases clipped from V and 2 bases from J, the junction kept 9 bases outside the gene matches. DNA for the CDR3: TGTGCCAGCAGTTATGGTGTCGGGACAGGAGCCTACGAGCAGTACTTC. Its protein product is CASSYGVGTGAYEQYF.

The chain uses TRBV10-3 and TRBJ2-3; 11 bases line up with TRBD2. This CDR3 spans 17 amino acids. Trimming removed 3 bases from V and 0 bases from J; junction bases left unmatched: 5. Germline V lookup: CDR1 ENHRY, CDR2 SYGVKD. The CDR3 DNA reads TGTGCCATCAGTGACGGGGGACTAGCGGCTAGCACAGATACGCAGTATTTT. Encoded protein: CAISDGGLAASTDTQYF.

The V and J genes are TRBV18 and TRBJ2-7; D remains unclear. The CDR3 consists of 14 residues. V was pared by 3 bases and J by 4 bases, with 13 bases between. Germline V lookup: CDR1 KGHSH, CDR2 LQKENI. This CDR3 reads CASSPSKSTYEQYF. CDR3 nucleotide sequence: TGTGCCAGCTCACCGTCGAAGAGCACGTACGAGCAGTACTTC.

V gene TRBV2 combines with J gene TRBJ2-2; 7 bases match TRBD2. Germline V gene lookup returns CDR1 SNHLY and CDR2 FYNNEI. The CDR3 is 15 amino acids. The V and J ends lost 5 bases and 1 base, in that order; junction bases with no gene match: 4. This CDR3 is CASSPSGENTGELFF. CDR3 DNA: TGTGCCAGCAGTCCTAGCGGCGAGAACACCGGGGAGCTGTTTTTT.

This chain links TRBV28 with TRBJ1-4; the D is unclear. Trimming removed 5 bases from V and 0 bases from J, with 7 bases in between. The germline V gene has CDR1 MDHEN and CDR2 SYDVKM. The CDR3 spans 14 residues. For the CDR3, the DNA is TGTGCCAGCAGTGCCGGAGCAACTAATGAAAAACTGTTTTTT. Translation gives CASSAGATNEKLFF.

This clone was observed a few times. V usage is TRBV4-3 and J usage is TRBJ2-7; 8 nucleotides line up with TRBD2. The germline CDR1 and CDR2 sequences are LGHNA and YSLEER. Trimming removed 4 bases from V and 0 bases from J; junction bases left unmatched: 8. CDR3 length: 16 residues. The CDR3 bases are TGCGCCAGCAGCCCCAGGCCAGCGGGGGACTCCTACGAGCAGTACTTC. It translates to CASSPRPAGDSYEQYF.

This chain joins TRBV7-2 and TRBJ2-7; D possibly corresponds to TRBD1 (6 bases). V lost 5 bases and J 0 bases, leaving 8 bases between the germline ends. The CDR3 contains 13 residues. The V gene's germline CDR1 is SGHTA and CDR2 FQGNSA. CDR3 sequence: CASSQGSSYEQYF. The DNA of the CDR3 is TGTGCCAGCAGCCAGGGGAGCTCCTACGAGCAGTACTTC.

The genes are TRBV29-1 and TRBJ2-5; 9 nucleotides line up with TRBD1. Trimming cost V 7 bases and J 5 bases; bases outside gene matches: 8. The CDR3 runs to 13 residues. Per germline, CDR1 SQVTM and CDR2 ANQGSEA. The CDR3 DNA follows: TGCAGCGGCTACAGGGGGCAGATGGAGACCCAGTACTTC. This gives the protein CSGYRGQMETQYF.

This chain connects TRBV19 to TRBJ1-2, with D possibly matching TRBD1 (5 bases). The CDR3 sequence is 15 residues long. Deletions cut 3 bases from V and 5 bases from J, with 16 bases between. Germline CDR1 is LNHDA and CDR2 is SQIVND (reference sequence). The CDR3 sequence: CASSIPRETQYGYTF. Here the CDR3 DNA reads TGTGCCAGTAGTATTCCCAGGGAAACCCAGTATGGCTACACCTTC. Full variable domain (outside the CDR3, taken from reference TRBV19 and TRBJ1-2): DGGITQSPKYLFRKEGQNVTLSCEQNLNHDAMYWYRQDPGQGLRLIYYSQIVNDFQKGDIAEGYSVSREKKESFPLTVTSAQKNPTAFYLCASSIPRETQYGYTFGSGTRLTVV.

This chain uses TRBV7-9 with TRBJ1-4, with 8 bases that match TRBD1. The germline V gene has CDR1 SEHNR and CDR2 FQNEAQ (reference sequence). The CDR3 totals 14 residues. V was pared by 4 bases and J by 5 bases, with 3 bases of the junction left unmatched. The CDR3 here is CASSSRQGNEKLFF. In DNA, the CDR3 is TGTGCCAGCAGCTCAAGACAGGGGAATGAAAAACTGTTTTTT.

The rearrangement joins TRBV18 to TRBJ2-7, with 7 bases identical to TRBD1. The CDR3 is made up of 15 amino acids. From germline, CDR1 is KGHSH and CDR2 LQKENI. V shed 1 base, J shed 1 base, and the junction held 4 bases outside the gene matches. CDR3 region: CASSPLRDSSYEQYF. In DNA form, the CDR3 reads TGTGCCAGCTCACCACTCCGGGACAGTTCCTACGAGCAGTACTTC.

The chain combines TRBV3-1 (or the pseudogene TRBV3-2) with TRBJ2-7; the match to TRBD2 covers 9 bases. Germline-derived CDR1 and CDR2 are LGHDT and YNNKEL (reference sequence). CDR3 length: 15 residues. V was clipped by 1 base and J by 6 bases; unmatched bases: 7. The CDR3 bases are TGTGCCAGCAGCCAAGGGACGGGACTAGCTAGCGAGCAGTACTTC. Protein: CASSQGTGLASEQYF.

Here the CDR3 reads CASSKPGQGLTEAFF. The CDR3 nucleotides are TGTGCCAGTAGTAAACCGGGACAGGGGTTAACTGAAGCTTTCTTT. The chain is built from TRBV19 and TRBJ1-1; 10 bases fit TRBD1. With V trimmed by 4 bases and J by 5 bases, 7 bases remained unmatched. Germline CDR1 is LNHDA and CDR2 is SQIVND (reference sequence). The CDR3 has 15 amino acids.

The chain employs TRBV5-1 and TRBJ2-7, with TRBD1 as a possible D gene (6 bases). The CDR3 consists of 13 residues. The V gene lost 6 bases and the J gene lost 4 bases, with 14 bases spanning the gap. Germline V gives CDR1 SGHRS, CDR2 YFSETQ. The CDR3 protein is CASNPSTGYEQYF. CDR3 coding DNA: TGCGCCAGCAACCCTTCGACAGGATACGAGCAGTACTTC.

J is TRBJ2-2 and V is TRBV12-5; D gene uncertain. The CDR3 is made up of 12 amino acids. V lost 6 bases, J lost 6 bases, and 8 bases lay in between. CDR1 is LGHNT, CDR2 FRNRAP, per germline. DNA for the CDR3: TGTGCTAGTGGCAGTGAATCCGGGGAGCTGTTTTTT. Amino acid sequence: CASGSESGELFF.

The CDR3 bases are TGTGCCAGCAGGCGGGACAGTGTACAGTACTTC. Protein: CASRRDSVQYF. The V and J genes are TRBV6-5 and TRBJ2-5, with a possible D match to TRBD1 (7 bases). CDR1 is MNHEY and CDR2 is SVGAGI in the germline V gene. The V end was cut by 6 bases, the J end by 11 bases, with 13 bases between. The CDR3 is made up of 11 amino acids.